The 14 T cell receptor beta chains reported below all come from one sample, sequenced in a study of identical twins (dated by TCRdb to the mid-2010s). The method behind the library was 5' RACE. This sample was sequenced with an Illumina HiSeq 2000. TCRdb reprocessed the public reads (quality trimming at Q25 with fastp, clone calling with MiXCR) and kept in-frame beta chains. Entries are consolidated by CDR3 protein sequence, retaining the most common genes and DNA. This sample lists about 530,000 distinct CDR3 sequences; 20% to 25% were detected once. 0.4% to 0.6% of the sample rests with the top ten. These data were also filed under a second study, of yellow fever vaccine responses in identical twins.

Sequenced sample: CD4+ T cells sorted from blood. Receptor source: a woman between 18 and 29 years old in good health.

The rearrangement uses TRBV28 and TRBJ2-4; 7 nucleotides line up with TRBD1. V dropped 6 bases and J dropped 5; count of bases not matched to a gene: 4. This CDR3 region has 13 residues. Germline V lookup: CDR1 MDHEN, CDR2 SYDVKM. The CDR3 bases are TGTGCCAGCAGCAGGGGGACAGAAAACATTCAGTACTTC. This codes for CASSRGTENIQYF.

This clonotype was seen more than once but under ten times. The chain recombines TRBV5-1 with TRBJ2-1, with 8 bases that match TRBD2. Per the germline V gene, CDR1 is SGHRS and CDR2 is YFSETQ. J was trimmed by 2 bases and V by 2 bases; bases with no gene match: 3. The CDR3 loop spans 15 amino acids. CDR3 coding DNA: TGCGCCAGCAGCTTAGCGGGAGATGCCTACAATGAGCAGTTCTTC. Its protein product is CASSLAGDAYNEQFF.

The chain uses TRBV10-2 and TRBJ2-1, with 10 bases aligning to TRBD2. Losses at the gene ends were 0 bases for V and 7 bases for J; bases not matched to a gene: 3. The CDR3 sequence is 15 residues long. Germline V gene lookup returns CDR1 WSHSY and CDR2 SAAADI. As DNA, the CDR3 is TGCGCCAGCAGTGAGTCGTCTAGCGGGAGAAATGAGCAGTTCTTC. This translates into CASSESSSGRNEQFF.

The chain carries TRBV7-6 and TRBJ1-1; D gene ambiguous. Deletions cut 1 base from V and 5 bases from J, with 20 bases between. This CDR3 region has 17 residues. Germline assignment: CDR1 SGHVS and CDR2 FNYEAQ. In DNA form, the CDR3 reads TGTGCCAGCAGCTTAGGGTTCGCCGGGCTCTCATCGACTGAAGCTTTCTTT. This translates into CASSLGFAGLSSTEAFF. The full variable domain, its missing parts supplied by reference TRBV7-6 and TRBJ1-1, is GAGVSQSPRYKVTKRGQDVALRCDPISGHVSLYWYRQALGQGPEFLTYFNYEAQQDKSGLPNDRFSAERPEGSISTLTIQRTEQRDSAMYRCASSLGFAGLSSTEAFFGQGTRLTVV.

This clonotype was counted a few times. The rearrangement uses TRBV18 and TRBJ2-1; D possibly corresponds to TRBD2 (6 bases). This CDR3 is 16 amino acids long. Germline V gene sequence: CDR1 KGHSH, CDR2 LQKENI. V dropped 4 bases and J dropped 8 bases, with 21 bases sitting between them. The CDR3 DNA is TGTGCCAGCTCACGCCAACTAGGGTTGCGGGAACATGAGCAGTTCTTC. As protein: CASSRQLGLREHEQFF.

This clonotype came up a few times. The chain links TRBV6-1 to TRBJ2-1; a weak D match, TRBD2 (5 bases). V lost 7 bases and J lost 6, with 22 bases in between. This CDR3 has 16 residues. Germline-derived CDR1 and CDR2 are MNHNS and SASEGT. CDR3 DNA sequence: TGTGCCAGCACACGTCGGAAGGGAGCGTTTGCCAATGAGCAGTTCTTC. It specifies CASTRRKGAFANEQFF.

This clonotype was observed a handful of times. V and J are TRBV5-5 and TRBJ2-1; 9 bases are a match to TRBD1. Per the germline V gene, CDR1 is SGHKS and CDR2 is YYEKEE (reference sequence). The CDR3 is 16 residues long. J lost 9 bases, V lost 3 bases, and 13 bases had no gene match. CDR3 bases: TGTGCCAGCAGCTACCCCTGGGACAGGGTAAACGGTGAGCAGTTCTTC. Translation gives CASSYPWDRVNGEQFF. Together with reference TRBV5-5 and TRBJ2-1, the CDR3 gives the full variable domain: DAGVTQSPTHLIKTRGQQVTLRCSPISGHKSVSWYQQVLGQGPQFIFQYYEKEERGRGNFPDRFSARQFPNYSSELNVNALLLGDSALYLCASSYPWDRVNGEQFFGPGTRLTVL.

The rearrangement links TRBV5-1 to TRBJ1-2; D might be TRBD1 (5 bases). Trimming pared 0 bases from V and 6 bases from J, leaving 15 bases between. This CDR3 is 15 amino acids long. The germline V gene encodes CDR1 SGHRS and CDR2 YFSETQ. Here the CDR3 DNA reads TGCGCCAGCAGCTTGGCCGCAGGGACCGGTGATGGCTACACCTTC. Amino acids: CASSLAAGTGDGYTF.

The V and J genes are TRBV6-6 and TRBJ2-3; tentatively, D is TRBD1 or TRBD2 (5 bases each). V dropped 6 bases and J dropped 4 bases, with 8 bases sitting between them. The CDR3 is 12 amino acids. Germline V lookup: CDR1 MNHNY, CDR2 SVGAGI (reference sequence). CDR3 protein: CASSQGADTQYF. The CDR3, as DNA: TGTGCCAGCAGCCAGGGAGCAGATACGCAGTATTTT.

This clonotype was seen a handful of times. This chain connects TRBV6-2 or TRBV6-3 to TRBJ2-7, with a possible D match to TRBD2 (5 bases). The CDR3 has 12 residues. Deletions cut 7 bases from V and 7 bases from J, with 14 bases between. CDR1 is MNHEY and CDR2 is SVGEGT in the germline V gene. The CDR3 sequence is CASTSRLLEQYF. The CDR3 coding sequence is TGTGCCAGCACCTCCCGACTACTGGAGCAGTACTTC.

This clonotype was detected only a few times. V usage is TRBV5-1 and J usage is TRBJ2-1, with a tentative D call TRBD1 (6 bases). V lost 4 bases and J 0 bases, leaving 17 bases between the germline ends. Germline lookup yields CDR1 SGHRS and CDR2 YFSETQ. The CDR3 covers 17 residues. DNA of the CDR3: TGCGCCAGCAGCCTTACAGGGATGGCTGCCTCCTACAATGAGCAGTTCTTC. Encoded protein: CASSLTGMAASYNEQFF.

The rearrangement joins TRBV5-6 to TRBJ2-1; TRBD2 aligns across 13 bases. The CDR3 spans 14 residues. Germline lookup yields CDR1 SGHDT and CDR2 YYEEEE. With 4 bases clipped from V and 11 bases from J, the junction kept 6 bases outside the gene matches. The CDR3 sequence is CASSVTGTSGKQFF. The CDR3 DNA is TGTGCCAGCAGCGTGACCGGGACTAGCGGGAAGCAGTTCTTC.

The chain joins TRBV12-3 or TRBV12-4 to TRBJ2-1; no clear D gene. The V end lost 3 bases, the J end lost 4 bases, and 4 bases lay between the germline ends. The CDR3 covers 12 residues. CDR3 sequence (DNA): TGTGCCAGCAGTTTCAAGTACAATGAGCAGTTCTTC. Amino acid sequence: CASSFKYNEQFF.

The J gene is TRBJ2-1, the V gene TRBV3-1; TRBD2 agrees at 14 bases. The V gene's germline CDR1 is LGHDT and CDR2 YNNKEL (reference sequence). V shed 0 bases and J 7 bases; nucleotides not matched to a gene: 14. The CDR3 loop spans 20 amino acids. DNA of the CDR3: TGTGCCAGCAGCCAAGATATCTTCCGACTAGCGGGAGGGAGGGGGAATGAGCAGTTCTTC. This translates into CASSQDIFRLAGGRGNEQFF.